In this sample, the clone carrying this TCR beta chain turned up a few times. Its antigen is as yet unknown. These donors were members of the roughly 120-subject validation cohort, a group separate from the approximately 640-subject first cohort. CDR1 is SGHTA, CDR2 FQGTGA, per germline. Trimming took 3 bases from V and 3 from J; bases not matched to a gene: 3. The CDR3 totals 15 residues. The sample is drawn from a study of cytomegalovirus exposure and HLA in healthy donors. This table comes from immunoSEQ multiplex PCR, and its TCRdb copy is limited to in-frame clones, with some not included. The table has approximately 160,000 clones, around 92% seen once. The study, taken as a whole, reports: Some public TCRs appeared in many individuals, while most sequences were rare.

This sequence originates from a woman younger than 30 in good health and CMV-seropositive. The chain carries TRBV7-3 and TRBJ2-1; 9 positions match TRBD1. Sequencing was performed on PBMCs. The CDR3 DNA follows: TGTGCCAGCAGCTTGGACAGGGGCCTCTACAATGAGCAGTTCTTC. Translating it yields CASSLDRGLYNEQFF.